What follows are 13 T cell receptor beta chains derived from one specimen sequenced in a study of T cell responses to AZD1222 COVID-19 vaccine. TCRdb's table, derived via immunoSEQ multiplex PCR, lists solely in-frame clones and lacks some. The sample lists 85,000 to 110,000 clones, about nine tenths occurring once. The sequences come from peripheral blood, collected on day 0 of AZD1222 vaccination. The source of these receptors is an adult in good health.

The rearrangement uses TRBV28 and TRBJ1-1; possible D gene TRBD1, 5 bases. Per the germline V gene, CDR1 is MDHEN and CDR2 is SYDVKM. V was trimmed by 9 bases and J by 6 bases, leaving 14 bases between them. The CDR3 is 12 residues long. The chain's CDR3 is CASSGGTSEAFF. The CDR3 nucleotides are TGTGCCAGTTCCGGGGGGACCTCTGAAGCTTTCTTT.

V usage is TRBV7-3 and J usage is TRBJ1-2; weak D call: TRBD1 (6 bases). The CDR3 runs 14 residues. Trimming shortened V by 2 bases and J by 6 bases, and 13 bases separated the two germline ends. Germline V gives CDR1 SGHTA, CDR2 FQGTGA. CDR3 amino acids: CASSLGPGANGYTF. The DNA for the CDR3 is TGTGCCAGCAGCTTAGGTCCGGGGGCGAATGGCTACACCTTC.

The DNA for the CDR3 is TGTGCCACCTCGCGATGGCAGGGCCAAGAGACCCAGTACTTC. Translation gives CATSRWQGQETQYF. The J gene is TRBJ2-5, the V gene TRBV7-3; possibly TRBD1 for D (5 bases). The V and J ends lost 10 bases and 1 base respectively, with 16 bases between them. CDR3 size: 14 residues. The germline CDR1 and CDR2 sequences are SGHTA and FQGTGA.

The rearrangement uses TRBV6-1 and TRBJ1-4; D not resolved. In germline, CDR1 is MNHNS, CDR2 SASEGT. Deletions cut 3 bases from V and 7 bases from J, with 6 bases between. This CDR3 is 12 amino acids long. Written as DNA, the CDR3 is TGTGCCAGCAGTGATGGGAGTGAAAAACTGTTTTTT. It yields the protein CASSDGSEKLFF.

The V gene is TRBV2, the J gene TRBJ1-6, with D unclear. This CDR3 has 12 residues. V was cut by 2 bases and J by 7 bases, with 3 bases left in between. Germline CDR1 and CDR2: SNHLY and FYNNEI. The CDR3, as DNA: TGTGCCAGCAGTGAAAAGAATTCACCCCTCCACTTT. Translation: CASSEKNSPLHF.

The chain links TRBV19 to TRBJ2-4; 10 positions match TRBD1. The V gene end was trimmed by 1 base and the J gene end by 8 bases; junction bases not matched to a gene: 2. Germline values: CDR1 LNHDA, CDR2 SQIVND (reference sequence). This CDR3 is built from 14 residues. In nucleotides, the CDR3 is TGTGCCAGTAGTATAGCGGGACAGGGGCACATTCAGTACTTC. Residues: CASSIAGQGHIQYF. Full variable domain (remainder filled in from reference TRBV19 and TRBJ2-4): DGGITQSPKYLFRKEGQNVTLSCEQNLNHDAMYWYRQDPGQGLRLIYYSQIVNDFQKGDIAEGYSVSREKKESFPLTVTSAQKNPTAFYLCASSIAGQGHIQYFGAGTRLSVL.

J is TRBJ1-3 and V is TRBV6-1, with D perhaps TRBD1 (5 bases). This CDR3 is 14 amino acids long. The V gene's germline CDR1 is MNHNS and CDR2 SASEGT. Trimming shortened V by 2 bases and J by 1 base, and 6 bases separated the two germline ends. Here the CDR3 reads CASSEQGSGNTIYF. The CDR3 bases are TGTGCCAGCAGTGAACAGGGTTCTGGAAACACCATATATTTT.

This rearrangement joins TRBV7-2 to TRBJ2-5; no definite D call. This CDR3 comprises 14 residues. Germline CDR1 reads SGHTA; CDR2 reads FQGNSA. The germline V and J ends were trimmed by 0 bases and 2 bases, with 7 bases remaining between them. The CDR3 reads CASSLAAPQETQYF. The CDR3 coding sequence is TGTGCCAGCAGCTTAGCGGCGCCTCAAGAGACCCAGTACTTC.

The chain has TRBV11-2 and TRBJ2-7; D may be TRBD1 (6 bases). V lost 6 bases and J 7 bases, leaving 19 bases between the germline ends. This CDR3 spans 14 amino acids. In germline, CDR1 is SGHAT, CDR2 FQNNGV. In DNA form, the CDR3 reads TGTGCCAGCAGTCTCACGACAGGTCCCGAGGAGCAGTACTTC. Translation gives CASSLTTGPEEQYF.

V usage is TRBV4-3 and J usage is TRBJ2-1, with D perhaps given as TRBD1 or TRBD2 (5 bases each). This CDR3 has 18 amino acids. Deletions cut 1 base from V and 6 bases from J, with 22 bases between. Germline-derived CDR1 and CDR2 are LGHNA and YSLEER. The CDR3 sequence: CASSQGGFILGRVNEQFF. DNA of the CDR3: TGCGCCAGCAGCCAAGGGGGCTTCATTTTGGGGAGAGTCAATGAGCAGTTCTTC.

This chain links TRBV5-1 with TRBJ1-6; no clear D gene. The CDR3 contains 16 residues. Deletions cut 0 bases from V and 13 bases from J, with 20 bases between. Germline V lookup: CDR1 SGHRS, CDR2 YFSETQ. The CDR3 bases are TGCGCCAGCAGCTTGGAAGGAGGGCGAGGCGGGTCGCCCCTCCACTTT. This gives the protein CASSLEGGRGGSPLHF.

The chain uses TRBV28 and TRBJ2-5; D possibly corresponds to TRBD2 (7 bases). The CDR3 is 15 amino acids. Germline loops: CDR1 MDHEN, CDR2 SYDVKM. V gave up 2 bases and J gave up 5 bases, with 15 bases separating them. This CDR3 reads CASSLDGGGYETQYF. In DNA form, the CDR3 reads TGTGCCAGCAGTTTAGATGGCGGGGGCTATGAGACCCAGTACTTC.

CDR3 in amino acids: CASSLISGSYNEQFF. The CDR3 DNA is TGTGCCAGCAGCCTAATTAGCGGCTCCTACAATGAGCAGTTCTTC. The chain joins TRBV7-2 to TRBJ2-1; perhaps TRBD2 as D (6 bases). The V gene lost 5 bases and the J gene lost 0 bases, with 11 bases spanning the gap. The CDR3 loop spans 15 amino acids. Germline-derived CDR1 and CDR2 are SGHTA and FQGNSA.